The table lists the clone carrying this T cell receptor (beta chain) with a count of one. Its antigen is undetermined. At one of its ends the junction is not consistent with the germline gene, which may arise from a read error. TCRdb itself ran the reads through MiXCR, one entry per CDR3 protein. The sample holds around 250,000 distinct CDR3 sequences; about a sixth are singletons and the top ten take around 47%. This entry comes from a study of T cell repertoires in cytomegalovirus infection. Study information: Both a matching HLA type and CMV infection were indicated by public TCR beta signatures.

Whole-study findings and limits: Cumulative public TCR beta family frequency identified carriers of CMV plus the relevant HLA. HLA-C-restricted TCR beta clonotypes specific for CMV led the ex vivo response.

The receptor's source is a human donor in good health (CMV status not recorded). Some clones in this sample may be carry-over from other donors' samples. Sequenced material: CD8+ T cells from PBMCs.

The CDR3 nucleotides read TGCGCCAGCAGCTTGGAATCAGGTCAGCCAAACTATGACTACACCTTC. Amino acids: CASSLESGQPNYDYTF. The rearrangement uses TRBV5-1 and TRBJ1-2; D remains unclear. This CDR3 is 16 amino acids long. Germline values: CDR1 SGHRS, CDR2 YFSETQ.